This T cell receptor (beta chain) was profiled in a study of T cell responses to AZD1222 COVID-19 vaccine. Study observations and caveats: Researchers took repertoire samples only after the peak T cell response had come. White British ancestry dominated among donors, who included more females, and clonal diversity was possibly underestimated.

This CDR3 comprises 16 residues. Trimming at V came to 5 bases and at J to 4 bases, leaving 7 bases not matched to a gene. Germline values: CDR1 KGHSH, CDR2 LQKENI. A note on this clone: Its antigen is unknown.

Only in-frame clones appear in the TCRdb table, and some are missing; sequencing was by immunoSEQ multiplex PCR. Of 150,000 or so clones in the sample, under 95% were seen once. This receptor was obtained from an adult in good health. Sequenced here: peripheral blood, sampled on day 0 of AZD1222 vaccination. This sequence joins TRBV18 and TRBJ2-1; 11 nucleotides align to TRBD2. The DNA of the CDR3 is TGTGCCAGCTCAACCCGACTAGCGGGAACTTACAATGAGCAGTTCTTC. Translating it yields CASSTRLAGTYNEQFF.